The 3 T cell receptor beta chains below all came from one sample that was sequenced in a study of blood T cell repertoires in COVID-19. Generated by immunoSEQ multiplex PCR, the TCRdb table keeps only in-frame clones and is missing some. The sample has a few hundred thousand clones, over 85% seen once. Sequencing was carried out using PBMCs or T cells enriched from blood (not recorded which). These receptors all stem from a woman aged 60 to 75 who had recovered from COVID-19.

CDR3 region: CASSPPGANVLTF. The CDR3 bases are TGTGCCAGCAGCCCCCCGGGGGCCAACGTCCTGACTTTC. V usage is TRBV6-5 and J usage is TRBJ2-6; D not resolved. The CDR3 has 13 residues. CDR1 is MNHEY, CDR2 SVGAGI, per germline. Trimming removed 6 bases from V and 4 bases from J, with 7 bases in between.

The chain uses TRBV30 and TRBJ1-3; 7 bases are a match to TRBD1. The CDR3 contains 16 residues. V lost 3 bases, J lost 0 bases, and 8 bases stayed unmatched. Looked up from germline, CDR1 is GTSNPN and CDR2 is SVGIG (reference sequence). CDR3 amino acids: CAWRQRGGFSGNTIYF. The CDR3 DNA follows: TGTGCCTGGAGGCAAAGAGGGGGCTTCTCTGGAAACACCATATATTTT.

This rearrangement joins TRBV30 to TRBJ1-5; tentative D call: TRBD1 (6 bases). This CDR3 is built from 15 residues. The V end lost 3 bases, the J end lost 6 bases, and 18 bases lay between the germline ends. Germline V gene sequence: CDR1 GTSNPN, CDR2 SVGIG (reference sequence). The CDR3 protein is CAWRGGLGAGQPQHF. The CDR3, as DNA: TGTGCCTGGAGGGGCGGACTGGGGGCCGGTCAGCCCCAGCATTTT.